This T cell receptor beta chain was recorded in a study of CXCR3-negative and CXCR3-positive naive CD8 T cells. Carrying UMI labels, the TRB cDNA libraries were prepared through 5' RACE. TCRdb re-called the 5' RACE reads and catalogs CDR3 proteins one per entry, DNA excluded. In all, the sample yields more than 45,000 distinct CDR3 sequences. The specimen was memory CD8+ T cells from blood. The receptor was derived from a human donor in good health. Some clones in this sample may be carry-over from other donors' samples.

CDR3 residues: CSVEVVGTYEQYF. V is TRBV29-1 and J is TRBJ2-7. The CDR3 has 13 amino acids. Germline-derived CDR1 and CDR2 are SQVTM and ANQGSEA.